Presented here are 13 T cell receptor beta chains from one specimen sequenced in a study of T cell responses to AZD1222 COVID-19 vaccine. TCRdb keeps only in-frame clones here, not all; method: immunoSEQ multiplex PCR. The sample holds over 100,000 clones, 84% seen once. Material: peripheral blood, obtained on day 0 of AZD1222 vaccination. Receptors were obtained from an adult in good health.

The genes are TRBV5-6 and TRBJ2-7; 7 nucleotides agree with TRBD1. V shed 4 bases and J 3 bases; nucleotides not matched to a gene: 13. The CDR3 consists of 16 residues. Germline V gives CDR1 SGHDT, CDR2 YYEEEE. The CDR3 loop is CASSRKPGQLIYEQYF. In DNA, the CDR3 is TGTGCCAGCAGCAGAAAACCGGGACAGTTGATCTACGAGCAGTACTTC.

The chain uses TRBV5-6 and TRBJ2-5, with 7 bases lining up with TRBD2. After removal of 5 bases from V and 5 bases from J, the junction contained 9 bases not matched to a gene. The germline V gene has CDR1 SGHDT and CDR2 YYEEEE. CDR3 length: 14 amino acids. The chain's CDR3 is CASSRYLGGETQYF. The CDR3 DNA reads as TGTGCCAGCAGTCGTTACCTGGGAGGGGAGACCCAGTACTTC. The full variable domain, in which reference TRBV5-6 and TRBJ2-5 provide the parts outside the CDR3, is DAGVTQSPTHLIKTRGQQVTLRCSPKSGHDTVSWYQQALGQGPQFIFQYYEEEERQRGNFPDRFSGHQFPNYSSELNVNALLLGDSALYLCASSRYLGGETQYFGPGTRLLVL.

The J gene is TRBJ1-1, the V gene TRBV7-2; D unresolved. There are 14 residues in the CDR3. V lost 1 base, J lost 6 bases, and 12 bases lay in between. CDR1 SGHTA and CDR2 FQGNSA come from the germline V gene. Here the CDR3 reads CASSLVWGRSEAFF. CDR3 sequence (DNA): TGTGCCAGCAGCTTAGTATGGGGTCGCTCTGAAGCTTTCTTT.

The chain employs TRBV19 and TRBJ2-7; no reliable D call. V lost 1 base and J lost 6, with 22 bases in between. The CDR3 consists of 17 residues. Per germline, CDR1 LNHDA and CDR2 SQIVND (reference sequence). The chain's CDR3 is CASSIGPPTANFVEQYF. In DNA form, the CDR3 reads TGTGCCAGTAGTATAGGGCCCCCAACAGCCAATTTTGTCGAGCAGTACTTC. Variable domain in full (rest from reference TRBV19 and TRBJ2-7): DGGITQSPKYLFRKEGQNVTLSCEQNLNHDAMYWYRQDPGQGLRLIYYSQIVNDFQKGDIAEGYSVSREKKESFPLTVTSAQKNPTAFYLCASSIGPPTANFVEQYFGPGTRLTVT.

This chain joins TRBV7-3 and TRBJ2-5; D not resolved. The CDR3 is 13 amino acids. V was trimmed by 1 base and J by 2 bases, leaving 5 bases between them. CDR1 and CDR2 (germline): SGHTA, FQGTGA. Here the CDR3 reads CASSLSRQETQYF. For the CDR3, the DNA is TGTGCCAGCAGCTTAAGCAGGCAAGAGACCCAGTACTTC.

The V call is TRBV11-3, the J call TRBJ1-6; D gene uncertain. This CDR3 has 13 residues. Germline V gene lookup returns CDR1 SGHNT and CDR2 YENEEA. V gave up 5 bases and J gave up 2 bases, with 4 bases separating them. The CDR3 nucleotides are TGTGCCAGCAGCCAGACCTATAATTCACCCCTCCACTTT. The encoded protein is CASSQTYNSPLHF.

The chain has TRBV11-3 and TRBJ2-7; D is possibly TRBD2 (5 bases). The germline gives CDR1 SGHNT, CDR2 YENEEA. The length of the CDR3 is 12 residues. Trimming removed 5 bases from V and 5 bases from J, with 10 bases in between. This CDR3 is CASSRGFDEQYV. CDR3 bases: TGTGCCAGCAGCCGAGGGTTCGACGAGCAGTACGTC.

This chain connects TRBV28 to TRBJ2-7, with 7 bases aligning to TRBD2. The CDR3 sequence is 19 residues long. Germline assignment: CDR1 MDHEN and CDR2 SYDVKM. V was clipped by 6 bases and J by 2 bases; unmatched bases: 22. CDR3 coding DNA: TGTGCCAGCAGGGTCTCCGGGCTAGCGCCAGGAGGGAGGGCCTACGAGCAGTACTTC. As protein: CASRVSGLAPGGRAYEQYF.

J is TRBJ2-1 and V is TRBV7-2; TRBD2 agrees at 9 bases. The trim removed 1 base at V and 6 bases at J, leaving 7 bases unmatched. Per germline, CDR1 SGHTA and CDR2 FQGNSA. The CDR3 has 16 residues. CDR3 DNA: TGTGCCAGCAGCTTAGGAGGCGGGAGGGCCCTCAATGAGCAGTTCTTC. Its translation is CASSLGGGRALNEQFF.

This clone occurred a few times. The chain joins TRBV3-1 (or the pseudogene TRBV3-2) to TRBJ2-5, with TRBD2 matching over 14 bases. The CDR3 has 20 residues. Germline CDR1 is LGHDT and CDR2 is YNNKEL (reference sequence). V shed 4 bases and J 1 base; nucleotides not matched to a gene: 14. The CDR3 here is CASSPRKGLAGDESQETQYF. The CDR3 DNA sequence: TGTGCCAGCAGCCCCCGAAAGGGACTAGCGGGAGACGAGTCCCAAGAGACCCAGTACTTC.

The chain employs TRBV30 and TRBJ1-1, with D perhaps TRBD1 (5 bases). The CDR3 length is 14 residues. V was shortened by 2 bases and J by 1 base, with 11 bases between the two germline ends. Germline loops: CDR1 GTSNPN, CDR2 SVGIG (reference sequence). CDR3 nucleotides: TGTGCCTGGAGTAGGGGACTGGGGAACACTGAAGCTTTCTTT. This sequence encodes CAWSRGLGNTEAFF.

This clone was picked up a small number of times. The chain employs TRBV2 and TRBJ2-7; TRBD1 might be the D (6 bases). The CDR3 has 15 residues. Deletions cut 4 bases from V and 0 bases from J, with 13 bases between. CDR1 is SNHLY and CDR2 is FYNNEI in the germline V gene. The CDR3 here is CASSGGGQLSYEQYV. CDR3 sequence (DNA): TGTGCCAGCAGTGGAGGGGGTCAACTCTCCTACGAGCAGTACGTC.

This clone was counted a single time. CDR3 sequence: CASSLTEYNEQFF. CDR3 nucleotides: TGCGCCAGCAGCTTAACGGAGTACAATGAGCAGTTCTTC. V usage is TRBV5-1 and J usage is TRBJ2-1; D unclear. V dropped 2 bases and J dropped 4 bases, with 7 bases sitting between them. Germline CDR1 is SGHRS and CDR2 is YFSETQ. This CDR3 contains 13 residues.